This T cell receptor (beta chain) was profiled in a study of blood T cells in healthy people across ages (dated by TCRdb to between 2014 and 2016). A note on the overall study: In model experiments, template switching captured roughly one uniquely barcoded TCR beta cDNA molecule for every two T cells. Using deep sequencing normalized with unique cDNA molecular identifiers, the study measured how TCR beta repertoire diversity changes with age. For two donors (one aged 18 to 29 and one aged 80 or older), the study analyzed two additional independent replicas of 1 million unique cDNA reads from the same blood draw. Donors were grouped into four age groups: young (average roughly 17 years), middle-aged (39), aged (62) and long-lived (just over 80). What the research found in general, with its limitations: Total diversity estimates from one million sequenced T cells were considered lower bounds and underestimates. Observed TCR beta diversity per million T cells fell roughly linearly with age, and a significant reduction was already apparent by age roughly 40. Because profiling used bulk unsorted PBMCs, naive and antigen-experienced compartments could not be compared conclusively. Compared with the aged group, more naive CD4+ T cells, fewer expanded clones and increased TCR diversity were shown by the long-lived group, suggesting age selection. Because the CMV infection status of the donors was unknown, age-related changes in expanded clonotypes may potentially have been confounded. There was a strong correlation between observed TCR beta diversity and the percentage of naive T cells measured by flow cytometry.

The library relied on 5' RACE. The reads were generated on an Illumina HiSeq 2500. A second PCR of about 7 to 12 cycles was performed with a sample-barcoded 5' primer and a J-beta primer mix. A unique molecular identifier was introduced onto each TCR beta cDNA molecule by a template-switch 5' adaptor carrying 12 random nucleotides. Each sample yielded at least 2.5 million CDR3-containing paired-end reads. The Mint cDNA synthesis kit, primed by a TRBC-specific oligonucleotide, was used to synthesize first-strand cDNA from all RNA. Following uracil-DNA glycosylase treatment, a first 18-cycle PCR with universal primers M1SS and BC2_uni_R was performed on all cDNA. Per the authors' processing: For normalization, 1 million high-quality reads, each with a distinct molecular identifier, were randomly selected from each sample. Reads sharing molecular identifiers were discarded rather than binned into consensus sequences. MiTCR, set to a Q25 quality threshold and the strictest error-elimination algorithm, was used for CDR3 identification, clonotype clustering and error correction. A nonparametric unseen species model with Euler transformation was used to estimate lower-bound total TCR beta diversity. TCRdb applied fastp at Q25 and MiXCR to the public reads, then kept only in-frame beta chains. Every distinct CDR3 protein forms one entry, paired with its most common genes and DNA. TCRdb, not the original authors, processed these V and J calls. Counted in this sample were 760,000 or so distinct CDR3 sequences; around 25% of them appeared once. The ten largest clones add up to roughly a tenth of the sample.

The roughly 39 donors, aged about 6 to 100 years, were systemically healthy Caucasian individuals from Russia. Approximately 9.3 milliliters of peripheral blood were drawn from each donor into EDTA-treated Vacutainer tubes. Ficoll-Paque density-gradient centrifugation was used to isolate PBMCs, with at least 7 million per sample. Trizol reagent was used to extract total RNA from PBMCs, with at least 5 micrograms per sample. For every donor, flow cytometry on a PBMC aliquot measured the percentage of naive CD45RAhigh/CD27high T cells. The germline V gene specifies SQVTM as CDR1 and ANQGSEA as CDR2. V loses 7 bases, J loses 3 bases, and the germline ends lie 12 bases apart. The CDR3, cysteine through phenylalanine, is 12 amino acids long. The entry retains the CDR3 DNA only, 36 bases that are in frame from base 1. A remark on this clonotype: What this receptor recognizes is not known. No base quality information exists; no much larger clone differs at one position.

This sample also appeared in a second study, on T cells of mothers and their children. As noted in the second study: Nine systemically healthy Caucasian individuals served as donors, namely three mothers together with their six children. cDNA synthesis consumed the entire amount of extracted RNA, loaded at approximately 1.5 ug RNA in each 15 ul reaction. In the second PCR, the M1S primer added sample barcodes and 2-4 random nucleotides. Over 8 million TCR beta CDR3 reads were obtained for each mother, and some 3 million reads were obtained for each child. In both related and unrelated pairs, thymic selection shapes the output of TCR recombination in a similar way, with inherited differences having only a minor effect. Normalized repertoire overlap was always found to be slightly, but never significantly, higher in related mother-child pairs than in unrelated mother-child pairs. No persistent microchimeric T cell clones were detected, at a sensitivity of around 97 clones per million clonotypes. The study used deep NGS to compare TCR beta repertoires of mothers and children, seeking features distinguishing related mother-child pairs from unrelated individuals. The mean age was 40 +/- 4 years for the mothers and approximately 11 +/- 4 years for the children. After adapter ligation with NEBNext reagents, the libraries were sequenced on Illumina HiSeq 2000 with 100+100 nt paired-end reads. To avoid cross-contamination, the mother libraries and the child libraries were prepared a month apart and sequenced in separate runs. For each donor, somewhere between about 450,000 and 2,200,000 distinct TCR beta clonotypes were identified. Naive TCR beta clonotypes were estimated from low-frequency clonotypes matched to each donor's FACS-determined naive share, without sorting.

The sequence came from a boy between 5 and 17 years old in good health. The V and J genes are TRBV29-1 and TRBJ2-5; the D gene is possibly TRBD2, with 6 bases matching. Sequencing was done on a sample of blood. At the DNA level, the sequence is TGCAGCGCTAGGGACTCAAAAGAGACCCAGTACTTC. It is translated as CSARDSKETQYF.